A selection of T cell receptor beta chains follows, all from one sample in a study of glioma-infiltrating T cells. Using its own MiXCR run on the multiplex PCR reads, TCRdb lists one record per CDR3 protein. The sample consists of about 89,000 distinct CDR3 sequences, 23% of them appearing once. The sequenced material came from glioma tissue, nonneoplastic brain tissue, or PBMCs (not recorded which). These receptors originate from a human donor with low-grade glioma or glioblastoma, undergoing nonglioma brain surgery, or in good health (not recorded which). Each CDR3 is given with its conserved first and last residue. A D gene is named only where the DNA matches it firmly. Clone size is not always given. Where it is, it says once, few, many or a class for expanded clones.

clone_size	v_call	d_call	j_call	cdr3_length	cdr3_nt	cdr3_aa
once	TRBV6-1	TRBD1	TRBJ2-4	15	TGTGCCAGCAGACCTAACAGGGGGTCCAAAAACATTAAGTACTTC	CASRPNRGSKNIKYF
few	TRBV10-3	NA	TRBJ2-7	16	TGTGCCTCTTCCCCAGCACAGGGAGAATCGTCTGGCGAGCAGTACTTC	CASSPAQGESSGEQYF
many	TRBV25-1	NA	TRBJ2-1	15	TGTGCCAGCAGTGAATGGAAGGGAGTCGGCAATGAGCAGTTCTTC	CASSEWKGVGNEQFF
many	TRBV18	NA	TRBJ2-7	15	TGTGCCAGCTCACCACGGAACGACAGGACCTACGAGCAGTACTTC	CASSPRNDRTYEQYF
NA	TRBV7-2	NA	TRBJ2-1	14	TGTGCCAGCAGCTTAGTTGGAGGGATCAATGGGCAGTTCTTC	CASSLVGGINGQFF
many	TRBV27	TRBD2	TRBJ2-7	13	TGTGCCAGCAGAGCGGGAGGGTCGGGCGAGCAGTACTTC	CASRAGGSGEQYF
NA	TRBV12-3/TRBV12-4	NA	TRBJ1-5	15	TGTGCCAGCACCCTTGGGGTTGCGAGCAATCAGCCCCAGCATTTT	CASTLGVASNQPQHF
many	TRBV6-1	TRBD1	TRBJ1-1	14	TGTGCCAGCAGAGGGACAGCCAGAACAATTGAAGCTTTCTTT	CASRGTARTIEAFF
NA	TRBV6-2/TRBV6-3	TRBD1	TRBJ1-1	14	TGTGCCATCAGGCCCTGGACAGGGGAAGTGGGGGCTTTCTTT	CAIRPWTGEVGAFF
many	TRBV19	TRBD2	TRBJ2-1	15	TGTGCCAGTAGTCCCTTAGCGGGGGGTTTGAATGAGCAGTTCTTC	CASSPLAGGLNEQFF
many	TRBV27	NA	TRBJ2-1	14	TGTGCCAGCAGTTTCGCTGATTCCTACAATGAGCAGTTCTTC	CASSFADSYNEQFF
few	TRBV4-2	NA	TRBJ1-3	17	TGTGCCAGCAGCCAAGTTTCCCAGGAGGGGACTGGAAACACCATATATTTT	CASSQVSQEGTGNTIYF
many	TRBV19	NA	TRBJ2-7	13	TGTGCCAGTCTCGACGGGGATTCCTACGAGCAGTACTTC	CASLDGDSYEQYF
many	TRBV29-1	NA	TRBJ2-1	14	TGCAGCGTTGAAGTCCCCAAGAGCTACAATGAGCAGTTCTTC	CSVEVPKSYNEQFF
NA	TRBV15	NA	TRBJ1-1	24	NA	CATSRERTSGGYTFGSGLGAATFF
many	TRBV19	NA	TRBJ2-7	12	TGTGCCAGTAGTATACCCCGGGGGGAGCAGTACTTC	CASSIPRGEQYF
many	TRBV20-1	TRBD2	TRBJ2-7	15	TGCAGTGCTAGAGATCGTGGCGGGGGACTAAGAGAGCAGTACTTC	CSARDRGGGLREQYF
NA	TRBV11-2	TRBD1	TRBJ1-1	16	TGTGCCAGCAGCGAGGGACAGGGATTAGGAAGCACTGAAACTTTCTTT	CASSEGQGLGSTETFF
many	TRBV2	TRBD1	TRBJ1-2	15	TGTGCCAGCATCTGGGACAGGGGACGGGGAAGCGGCTACACCTTC	CASIWDRGRGSGYTF
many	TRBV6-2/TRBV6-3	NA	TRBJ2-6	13	TGTGCCAGCGGGCCCCTTGGGGCCAACGTCCTGACTTTC	CASGPLGANVLTF
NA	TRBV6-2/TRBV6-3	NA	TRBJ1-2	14	TGTGCCAGCAATGATCTCGGGCCCTTCTATGGCTACACCTTC	CASNDLGPFYGYTF
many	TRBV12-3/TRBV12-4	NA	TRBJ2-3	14	TGTGCCAGCAGTTTTGTAGGGCACACAGATACGCAGTATTTT	CASSFVGHTDTQYF
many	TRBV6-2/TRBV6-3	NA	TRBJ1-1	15	TGTGCCAGCAGACCGACAGGACGGCGGGGTTCTGAAGCTTTCTTT	CASRPTGRRGSEAFF
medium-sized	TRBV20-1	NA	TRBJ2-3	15	TGCAGTGCTAGTGTTCCCGGGACTTTCACAGATACGCAGTATTTT	CSASVPGTFTDTQYF
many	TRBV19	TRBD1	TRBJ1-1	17	TGTGCCAGTATTCTCCGGGGGGACAGGGGACCCTACACTGAAGCTTTCTTT	CASILRGDRGPYTEAFF
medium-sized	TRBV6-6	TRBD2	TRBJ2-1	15	TGTGCCAGCAGTTACTCTCCAGCGGGAGACAATGAGCAGTTCTTC	CASSYSPAGDNEQFF
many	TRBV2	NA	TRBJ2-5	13	TGTGCCAGCACGGGGTCCCGACAAGAGACCCAGTACTTC	CASTGSRQETQYF
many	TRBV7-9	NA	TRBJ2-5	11	TGTGCCAGCGGCCCTCAAGAGACCCAGTACTTC	CASGPQETQYF
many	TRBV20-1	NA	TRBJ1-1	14	TGCAGTGCTAGAACTCTGGGAGTTGTGGGTGAAGCTTTCTTT	CSARTLGVVGEAFF
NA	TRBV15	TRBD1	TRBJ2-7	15	TGTGCCACCAGCAGCCGGACAGGACCTCTGGACGAGCAGTACTTC	CATSSRTGPLDEQYF
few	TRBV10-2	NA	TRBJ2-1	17	TGCGCCACCCCTATAGCCCCGGGACAAAGACCATGGAATGAGCAGTTCTTC	CATPIAPGQRPWNEQFF
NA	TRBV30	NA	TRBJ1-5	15	TGTGCCTGGAGCCCCGGGTGGTCGAGCAATCAGCCCCAGCATTTT	CAWSPGWSSNQPQHF
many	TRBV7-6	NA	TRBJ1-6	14	TGTGCCAGCAGCGCGGTCCAGAGGAATTCACCCCTCCACTTT	CASSAVQRNSPLHF
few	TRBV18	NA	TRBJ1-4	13	TGTGCCAGCTCACCGGATGGGGGTGAAAAACTGTTTTTT	CASSPDGGEKLFF
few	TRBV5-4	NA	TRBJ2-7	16	TGTGCCAGCAGCTTCGGTCGACAGGCCAGCTCCTACGAGCAGTACTTC	CASSFGRQASSYEQYF
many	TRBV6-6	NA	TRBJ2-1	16	TGTGCCAGCAGTTACCATCAGGGGAGCTCCTACAATGAGCAGTTCTTC	CASSYHQGSSYNEQFF
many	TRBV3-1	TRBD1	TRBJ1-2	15	TGTGCCAGCAGCCAAGGACAGGGAGGAAACTATGGCTACACCTTC	CASSQGQGGNYGYTF
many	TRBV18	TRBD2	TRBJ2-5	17	TGTGCCAGCTCACGGACTAGCGGGGGACGGTACCAAGAGACCCAGTACTTC	CASSRTSGGRYQETQYF
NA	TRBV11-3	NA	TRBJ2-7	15	TGTGCCAGCAGCGCCAACCCGGGGGCAGGCAACGAGCAGTACTTC	CASSANPGAGNEQYF
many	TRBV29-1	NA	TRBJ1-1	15	TGCAGCGTTGGGGGGGCCGGGACGGTGAACACTGAAGCTTTCTTT	CSVGGAGTVNTEAFF
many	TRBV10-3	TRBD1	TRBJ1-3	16	TGTGCCATCAGTGGGTGGACAGGGGAACCGAGAAACACCATATATTTT	CAISGWTGEPRNTIYF
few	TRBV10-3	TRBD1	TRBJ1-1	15	TGTGCCATCAGTGAGTCGAGGGGGCTGGGCACTGAAGCTTTCTTT	CAISESRGLGTEAFF